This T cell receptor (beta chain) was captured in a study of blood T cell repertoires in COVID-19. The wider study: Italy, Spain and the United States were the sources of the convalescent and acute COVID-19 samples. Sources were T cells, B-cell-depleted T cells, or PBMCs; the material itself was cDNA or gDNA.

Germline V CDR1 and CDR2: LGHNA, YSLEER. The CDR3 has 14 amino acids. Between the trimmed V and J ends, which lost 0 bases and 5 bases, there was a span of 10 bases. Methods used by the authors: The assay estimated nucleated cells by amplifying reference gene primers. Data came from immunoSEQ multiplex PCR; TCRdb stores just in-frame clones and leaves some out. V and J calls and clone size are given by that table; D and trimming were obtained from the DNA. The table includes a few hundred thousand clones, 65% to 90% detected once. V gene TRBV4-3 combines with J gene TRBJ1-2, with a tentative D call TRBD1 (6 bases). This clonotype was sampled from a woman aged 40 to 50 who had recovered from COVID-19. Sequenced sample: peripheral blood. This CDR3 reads CASSQDLQGYGYTF. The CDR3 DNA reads TGCGCCAGCAGCCAAGATCTGCAGGGGTATGGCTACACCTTC.